This T cell receptor (beta chain) was captured in a study of OX40 agonist ivuxolimab in advanced cancers. The repertoire was sequenced with immunoSEQ multiplex PCR; TCRdb's copy has only in-frame clones and lacks some. Of approximately 64,000 clones in the sample, around four fifths were seen once. Sequences were derived from CD4+ or CD8+ T cells sorted from blood, sampled in a trial of the OX40 agonist ivuxolimab. This receptor was identified in an adult with an advanced solid tumor such as melanoma, head and neck, liver or kidney cancer.

CDR3 amino acids: CASGLDSAGLPNQPQHF. CDR3 DNA sequence: TGTGCTAGTGGTTTGGACTCGGCGGGACTGCCCAATCAGCCCCAGCATTTT. The chain links TRBV12-5 to TRBJ1-5, with D maybe TRBD1 (5 bases). V dropped 1 base and J dropped 3 bases, with 16 bases sitting between them. The CDR3 has 17 amino acids. Looked up from germline, CDR1 is LGHNT and CDR2 is FRNRAP.